This T cell receptor beta chain derives from a study of beta chain features in type 1 diabetes. The overall study: The number of sorted cells examined across all samples was some 98,000,000.

Germline CDR1 SGHVS, CDR2 FQNEAQ. With 5 bases removed from V and 7 bases from J, the gap between germline ends came to 15 bases. This CDR3 contains 14 residues. This clone was seen more than once but under ten times. Reverse transcription of all isolated RNA meant that expressed TCRB transcripts were sequenced. TCRdb keeps only in-frame clones here, not all; method: immunoSEQ multiplex PCR. Of about 360,000 clones in the sample, 10% to 15% were seen once. This clonotype was sampled from a man between 18 and 29 years old in good health. The gene calls are TRBV7-8 and TRBJ2-1, with a possible D match to TRBD2 (5 bases). Sequenced material: naive CD4+ T cells from blood. CDR3 DNA: TGTGCCAGCAGCCCCTGGGAGACATTGAATGAGCAGTTCTTC. It is translated as CASSPWETLNEQFF.